These 18 T cell receptor beta chains came from one sample sequenced in a study of identical twins. A single record per CDR3 protein comes from TCRdb applying MiXCR to the 5' RACE reads. The sample comprises about 470,000 distinct CDR3 sequences, 24% of which are singletons, and approximately 2.9% rests with the top ten. The same data also contributed to another study, on T cells expressing NK-cell markers.

Sequencing was performed on CD4+ T cells sorted from blood. The receptors shown here come from a woman aged 18-29 years in good health.

This clonotype appeared a few times. The CDR3, as DNA: TGTGCCAGCAGTTACGACCCTAAACTTTCCTACGAGCAGTACTTC. Amino acid sequence: CASSYDPKLSYEQYF. The chain employs TRBV6-5 and TRBJ2-7; D call uncertain. Germline V gene data show CDR1 as MNHEY and CDR2 as SVGAGI. Trimming took 2 bases from V and 1 from J, leaving 12 bases between them. The CDR3 has 15 residues.

This sequence joins TRBV27 and TRBJ2-1, with TRBD1 identical over 10 bases. The germline V gene has CDR1 MNHEY and CDR2 SMNVEV (reference sequence). The trim removed 4 bases at V and 5 bases at J, leaving 5 bases unmatched. The CDR3 covers 15 residues. The CDR3 reads CASSSRDRGNNEQFF. The CDR3 region has the DNA TGTGCCAGCAGTTCCCGGGACAGGGGTAACAATGAGCAGTTCTTC.

In its sample, this clonotype was seen a few times. The chain links TRBV7-2 to TRBJ2-1; 10 bases are shared with TRBD2. The germline CDR1 and CDR2 sequences are SGHTA and FQGNSA. The CDR3 spans 15 residues. V was clipped by 1 base and J by 7 bases; unmatched bases: 4. This CDR3 is CASSLGPSGSNEQFF. CDR3 sequence (DNA): TGTGCCAGCAGCTTAGGCCCTAGCGGGAGTAATGAGCAGTTCTTC. Full variable domain (missing parts from reference TRBV7-2 and TRBJ2-1): GAGVSQSPSNKVTEKGKDVELRCDPISGHTALYWYRQSLGQGLEFLIYFQGNSAPDKSGLPSDRFSAERTGGSVSTLTIQRTQQEDSAVYLCASSLGPSGSNEQFFGPGTRLTVL.

Only a few counts were recorded for this clonotype. This sequence joins TRBV7-2 and TRBJ2-1; no reliable D call. The CDR3 has 11 amino acids. Trimming left V 2 bases short and J 9 bases short, with 5 bases between. Germline lookup yields CDR1 SGHTA and CDR2 FQGNSA. The chain's CDR3 is CASSLMVEQFF. In DNA, the CDR3 is TGTGCCAGCAGCTTAATGGTTGAGCAGTTCTTC.

This clonotype was observed at least ten times. The J gene is TRBJ2-1, the V gene TRBV20-1; D uncertain. Trimming stripped 7 bases from V and 2 bases from J, with 12 bases between. This CDR3 comprises 13 residues. Germline CDR1 DFQATT, CDR2 SNEGSKA (reference sequence). CDR3 protein: CSVDVLPYNEQFF. DNA of the CDR3: TGCAGTGTGGATGTCCTCCCCTACAATGAGCAGTTCTTC.

This rearrangement joins TRBV11-2 to TRBJ1-4; weak D call: TRBD1 (5 bases). This CDR3 region has 12 residues. Germline lookup yields CDR1 SGHAT and CDR2 FQNNGV. Trimming shortened V by 2 bases and J by 11 bases, and 9 bases separated the two germline ends. The CDR3: CASSLFEGKLFF. The CDR3 DNA sequence: TGTGCCAGCAGCTTATTTGAGGGGAAACTGTTTTTT.

This chain joins TRBV12-3 or TRBV12-4 and TRBJ1-1; D unresolved. V was pared by 6 bases and J by 1 base, with 15 bases between. The CDR3 is made up of 15 amino acids. CDR3 in DNA: TGTGCCAGCAGAGGGTCGGTATTTGAGAACACTGAAGCTTTCTTT. Translated, it gives CASRGSVFENTEAFF.

This clonotype has just a few counts. J is TRBJ2-7 and V is TRBV6-1; 7 positions match TRBD2. The germline V gene has CDR1 MNHNS and CDR2 SASEGT. There are 14 residues in the CDR3. V lost 7 bases to trimming and J lost 2 bases; unmatched junction nucleotides: 8. CDR3 DNA sequence: TGTGCCAGCAAGGGCAGCGGGATCACCTACGAGCAGTACTTC. Translating gives CASKGSGITYEQYF.

V and J are TRBV5-1 and TRBJ2-5; the D is unclear. The CDR3 sequence is 13 residues long. Germline V gene sequence: CDR1 SGHRS, CDR2 YFSETQ. Trimming stripped 2 bases from V and 1 base from J, with 6 bases between. The CDR3 DNA is TGCGCCAGCAGCTTTGCAGCCCAAGAGACCCAGTACTTC. The encoded protein is CASSFAAQETQYF. The full variable domain, completed using reference TRBV5-1 and TRBJ2-5, is KAGVTQTPRYLIKTRGQQVTLSCSPISGHRSVSWYQQTPGQGLQFLFEYFSETQRNKGNFPGRFSGRQFSNSRSEMNVSTLELGDSALYLCASSFAAQETQYFGPGTRLLVL.

Turning to this clonotype: Sequence at one end of the junction differs from germline and may be a read error. The chain has TRBV20-1 and TRBJ1-1, with 9 bases identical to TRBD1. Germline V gene data show CDR1 as DFQATT and CDR2 as SNEGSKA (reference sequence). This CDR3 region has 17 residues. This chain's CDR3 is CCARGPGQGKVHTEAFF. The CDR3 DNA reads TGCTGTGCTAGAGGGCCCGGACAGGGGAAAGTTCACACTGAAGCTTTCTTT.

This clonotype was observed many times. The chain recombines TRBV7-2 with TRBJ2-1; 7 bases align to TRBD2. Per the germline V gene, CDR1 is SGHTA and CDR2 is FQGNSA. The CDR3 spans 16 residues. Trimming at V came to 1 base and at J to 9 bases, leaving 12 bases not matched to a gene. CDR3 sequence: CASSLGGRGRATEQFF. In nucleotides, the CDR3 is TGTGCCAGCAGCTTAGGAGGTCGGGGGAGGGCCACTGAGCAGTTCTTC.

The V call is TRBV28, the J call TRBJ2-1; TRBD2 aligns across 7 bases. The V gene's germline CDR1 is MDHEN and CDR2 SYDVKM. Losses at the gene ends were 4 bases for V and 0 bases for J; bases not matched to a gene: 6. There are 16 residues in the CDR3. CDR3 in amino acids: CASSSWTRSSYNEQFF. The CDR3 nucleotides are TGTGCCAGCAGTTCTTGGACTAGGAGCTCCTACAATGAGCAGTTCTTC.

The sample holds a few counts of this clonotype. The rearrangement joins TRBV6-5 to TRBJ2-7; perhaps TRBD2 as D (6 bases). This CDR3 spans 15 amino acids. V was pared by 0 bases and J by 3 bases, with 12 bases between. Germline loops: CDR1 MNHEY, CDR2 SVGAGI. CDR3 in DNA: TGTGCCAGCAGTTACTCTTTAGCGGAGAGCTACGAGCAGTACTTC. This codes for CASSYSLAESYEQYF.

The gene calls are TRBV7-9 and TRBJ2-1, with 10 bases lining up with TRBD1. Germline CDR1 and CDR2: SEHNR and FQNEAQ (reference sequence). J lost 10 bases, V lost 8 bases, and 14 bases had no gene match. The CDR3 loop spans 15 amino acids. The CDR3 nucleotides read TGTGCCAGCGCTACCGGGACAGGGGACTATCGAGAGCAGTTCTTC. Its translation: CASATGTGDYREQFF.

V is TRBV3-1 and J is TRBJ2-7; no clear D. This CDR3 has 14 amino acids. The germline V gene has CDR1 LGHDT and CDR2 YNNKEL (reference sequence). The ends were cut back, 1 base at V and 0 bases at J, with 7 bases in the middle. The CDR3 DNA reads as TGTGCCAGCAGCCAAGTGGTCAACTCCTACGAGCAGTACTTC. It is translated as CASSQVVNSYEQYF.

There are a few counts of this clonotype. For the CDR3, the DNA is TGCGCCAGCAGTAATAGCGGGGGTGAAGATACGCAGTATTTT. Residues: CASSNSGGEDTQYF. This chain uses TRBV10-1 with TRBJ2-3; 9 bases are a match to TRBD2. Germline CDR1 reads WNHNN; CDR2 reads SYGVQD (reference sequence). V lost 5 bases, J lost 5 bases, and 5 bases stayed unmatched. This CDR3 has 14 residues.

V is TRBV7-6 and J is TRBJ2-5, with D unclear. Germline assignment: CDR1 SGHVS and CDR2 FNYEAQ. V lost 2 bases, J lost 4 bases, and 8 bases lay in between. The CDR3 spans 13 residues. CDR3 sequence: CASSLYGRETQYF. The CDR3 nucleotides read TGTGCCAGCAGCTTATACGGACGAGAGACCCAGTACTTC.

This clonotype was observed a handful of times. CDR3 DNA sequence: TGTGCCAGCAGGAGTGAACCGGGACTAGCGGGAAGAAGAAAAAAAGAGCAGTTCTTC. Translating gives CASRSEPGLAGRRKKEQFF. This chain joins TRBV6-1 and TRBJ2-1; 13 positions agree with TRBD2. Germline assignment: CDR1 MNHNS and CDR2 SASEGT. This CDR3 comprises 19 residues. V lost 6 bases to trimming and J lost 10 bases; unmatched junction nucleotides: 21.